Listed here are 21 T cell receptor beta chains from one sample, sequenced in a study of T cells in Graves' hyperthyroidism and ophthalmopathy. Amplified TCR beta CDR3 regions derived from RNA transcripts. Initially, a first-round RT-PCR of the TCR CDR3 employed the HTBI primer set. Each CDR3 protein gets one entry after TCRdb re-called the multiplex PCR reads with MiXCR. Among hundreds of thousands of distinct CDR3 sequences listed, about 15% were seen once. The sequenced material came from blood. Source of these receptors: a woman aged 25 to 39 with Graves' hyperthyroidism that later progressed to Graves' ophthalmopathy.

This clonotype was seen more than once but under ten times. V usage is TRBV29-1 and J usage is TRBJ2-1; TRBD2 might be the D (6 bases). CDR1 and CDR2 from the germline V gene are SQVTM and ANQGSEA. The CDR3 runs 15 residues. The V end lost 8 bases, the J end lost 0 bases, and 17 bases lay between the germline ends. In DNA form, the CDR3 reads TGCAGCCTAGAGGGCGGGACGCGCTCCTACAATGAGCAGTTCTTC. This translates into CSLEGGTRSYNEQFF.

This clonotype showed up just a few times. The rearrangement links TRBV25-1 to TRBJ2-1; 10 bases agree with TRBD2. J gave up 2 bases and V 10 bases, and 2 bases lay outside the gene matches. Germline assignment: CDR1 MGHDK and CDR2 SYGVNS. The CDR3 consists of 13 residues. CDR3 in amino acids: CATTSGAYNEQFF. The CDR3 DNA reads TGTGCCACCACTAGCGGGGCCTACAATGAGCAGTTCTTC.

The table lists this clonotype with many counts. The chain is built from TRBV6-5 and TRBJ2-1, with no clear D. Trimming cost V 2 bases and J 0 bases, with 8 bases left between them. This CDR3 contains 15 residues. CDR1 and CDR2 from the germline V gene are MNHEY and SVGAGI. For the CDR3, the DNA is TGTGCCAGCAGTTACATTCATAGCTCCTACAATGAGCAGTTCTTC. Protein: CASSYIHSSYNEQFF.

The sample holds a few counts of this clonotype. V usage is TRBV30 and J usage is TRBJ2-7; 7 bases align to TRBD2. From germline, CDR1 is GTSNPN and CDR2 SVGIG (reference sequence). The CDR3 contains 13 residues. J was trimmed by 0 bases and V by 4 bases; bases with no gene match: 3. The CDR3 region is CAWTSGASYEQYF. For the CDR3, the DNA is TGTGCCTGGACTAGCGGAGCCTCCTACGAGCAGTACTTC.

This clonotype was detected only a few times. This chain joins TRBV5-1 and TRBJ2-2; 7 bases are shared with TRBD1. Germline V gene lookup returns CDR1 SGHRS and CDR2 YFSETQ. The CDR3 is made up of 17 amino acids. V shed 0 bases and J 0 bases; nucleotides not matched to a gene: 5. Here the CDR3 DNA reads TGCGCCAGCAGCTTGGGGGACAGTACAGCGAACACCGGGGAGCTGTTTTTT. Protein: CASSLGDSTANTGELFF.

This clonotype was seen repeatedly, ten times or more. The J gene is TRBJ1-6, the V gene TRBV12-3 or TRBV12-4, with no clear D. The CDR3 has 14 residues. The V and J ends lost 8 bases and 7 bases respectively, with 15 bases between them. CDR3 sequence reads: CASGRDFENSPLHF. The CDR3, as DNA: TGTGCCAGCGGGCGGGATTTCGAAAATTCACCCCTCCACTTT.

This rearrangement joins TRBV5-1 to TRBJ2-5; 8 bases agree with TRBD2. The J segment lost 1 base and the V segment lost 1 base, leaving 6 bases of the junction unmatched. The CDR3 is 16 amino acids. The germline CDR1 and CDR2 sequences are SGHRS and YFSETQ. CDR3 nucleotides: TGCGCCAGCAGCTTGAAACTAGCGGTCTCCCAAGAGACCCAGTACTTC. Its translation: CASSLKLAVSQETQYF.

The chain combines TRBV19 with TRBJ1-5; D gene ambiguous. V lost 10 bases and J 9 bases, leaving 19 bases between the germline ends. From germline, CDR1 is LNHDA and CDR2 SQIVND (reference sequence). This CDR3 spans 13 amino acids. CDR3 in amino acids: CATLGGFGWPQHF. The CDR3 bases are TGTGCCACCCTCGGAGGGTTTGGGTGGCCCCAGCATTTT.

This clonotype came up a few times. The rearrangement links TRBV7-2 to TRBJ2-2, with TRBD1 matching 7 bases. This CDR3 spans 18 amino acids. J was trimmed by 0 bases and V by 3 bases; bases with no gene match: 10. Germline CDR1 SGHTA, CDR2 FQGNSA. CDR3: CASSFRQGGGANTGELFF. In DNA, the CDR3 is TGTGCCAGCAGCTTCAGACAGGGTGGAGGTGCGAACACCGGGGAGCTGTTTTTT.

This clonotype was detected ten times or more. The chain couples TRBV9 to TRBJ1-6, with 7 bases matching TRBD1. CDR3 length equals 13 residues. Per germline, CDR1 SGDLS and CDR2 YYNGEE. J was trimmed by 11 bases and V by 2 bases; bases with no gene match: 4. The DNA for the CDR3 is TGTGCCAGCAGCGTGGGACAGTGGGCACCCCTCCACTTT. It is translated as CASSVGQWAPLHF. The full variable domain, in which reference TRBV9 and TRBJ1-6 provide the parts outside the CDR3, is DSGVTQTPKHLITATGQRVTLRCSPRSGDLSVYWYQQSLDQGLQFLIQYYNGEERAKGNILERFSAQQFPDLHSELNLSSLELGDSALYFCASSVGQWAPLHFGNGTRLTVT.

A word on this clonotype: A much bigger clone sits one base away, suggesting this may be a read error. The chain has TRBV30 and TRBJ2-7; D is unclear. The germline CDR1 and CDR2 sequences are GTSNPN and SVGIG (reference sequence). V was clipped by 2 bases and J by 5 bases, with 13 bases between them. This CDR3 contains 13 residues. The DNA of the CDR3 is TGTGCCTGGAGTCTAGGCACCACCCACGAGCAGTACTTC. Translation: CAWSLGTTHEQYF.

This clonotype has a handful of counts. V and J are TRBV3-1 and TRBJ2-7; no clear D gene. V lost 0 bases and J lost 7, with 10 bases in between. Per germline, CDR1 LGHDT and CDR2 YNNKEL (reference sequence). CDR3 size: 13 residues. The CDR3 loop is CASSQESGQEQYF. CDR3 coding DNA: TGTGCCAGCAGCCAAGAGTCCGGGCAAGAGCAGTACTTC.

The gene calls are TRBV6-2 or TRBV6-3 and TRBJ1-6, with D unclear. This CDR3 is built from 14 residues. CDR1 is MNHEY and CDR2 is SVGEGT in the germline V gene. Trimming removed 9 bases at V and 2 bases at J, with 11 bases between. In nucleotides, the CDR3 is TGTGCCAGTGCTGGACGGACCTATAATTCACCCCTCCACTTT. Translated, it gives CASAGRTYNSPLHF.

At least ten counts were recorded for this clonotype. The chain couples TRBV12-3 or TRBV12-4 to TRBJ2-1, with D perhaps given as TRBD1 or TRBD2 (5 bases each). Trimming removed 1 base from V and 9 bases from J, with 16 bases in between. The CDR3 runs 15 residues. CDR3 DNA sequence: TGTGCCAGCAGTTTAGTTCAGGGACCCCTGGCTGAGCAGTTCTTC. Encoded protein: CASSLVQGPLAEQFF.

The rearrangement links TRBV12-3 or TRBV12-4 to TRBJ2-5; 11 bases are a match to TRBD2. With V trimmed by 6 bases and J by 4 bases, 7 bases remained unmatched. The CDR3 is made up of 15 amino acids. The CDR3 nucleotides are TGTGCCAGCAGGCTGACTAGCGGGACTATAGAGACCCAGTACTTC. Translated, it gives CASRLTSGTIETQYF.

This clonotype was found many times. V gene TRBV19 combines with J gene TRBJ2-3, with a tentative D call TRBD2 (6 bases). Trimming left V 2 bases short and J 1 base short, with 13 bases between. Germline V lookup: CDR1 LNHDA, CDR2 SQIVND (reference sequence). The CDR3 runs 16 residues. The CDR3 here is CASSISEGLGTDTQYF. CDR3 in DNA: TGTGCCAGTAGTATATCGGAGGGCCTTGGCACAGATACGCAGTATTTT.

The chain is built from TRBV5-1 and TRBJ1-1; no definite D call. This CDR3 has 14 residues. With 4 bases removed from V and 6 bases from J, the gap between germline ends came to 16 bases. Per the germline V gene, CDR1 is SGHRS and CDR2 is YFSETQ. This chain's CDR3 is CASSVDGFEAEAFF. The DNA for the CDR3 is TGCGCCAGCAGCGTGGACGGGTTTGAGGCTGAAGCTTTCTTT.

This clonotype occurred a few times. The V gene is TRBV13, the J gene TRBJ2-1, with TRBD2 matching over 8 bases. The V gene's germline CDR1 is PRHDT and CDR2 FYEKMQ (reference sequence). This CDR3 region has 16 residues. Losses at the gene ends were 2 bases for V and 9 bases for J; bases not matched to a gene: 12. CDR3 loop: CASSLRLGLAGSEQFF. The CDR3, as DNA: TGTGCCAGCAGCTTAAGACTCGGTCTAGCGGGCTCTGAGCAGTTCTTC.

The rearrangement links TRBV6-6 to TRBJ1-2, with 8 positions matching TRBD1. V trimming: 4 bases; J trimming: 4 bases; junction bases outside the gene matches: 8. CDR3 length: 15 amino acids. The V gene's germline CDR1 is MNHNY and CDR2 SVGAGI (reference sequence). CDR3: CASSSSGQVFYGYTF. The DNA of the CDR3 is TGTGCCAGCAGTTCCTCGGGACAGGTCTTCTATGGCTACACCTTC.

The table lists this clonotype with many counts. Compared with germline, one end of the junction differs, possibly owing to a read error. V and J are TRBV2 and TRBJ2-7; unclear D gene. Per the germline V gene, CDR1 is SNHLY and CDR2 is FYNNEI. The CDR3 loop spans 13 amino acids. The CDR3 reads CASREDPYYEQYF. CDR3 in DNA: TGTGCCAGCAGGGAAGACCCCTACTACGAGCAGTACTTC.

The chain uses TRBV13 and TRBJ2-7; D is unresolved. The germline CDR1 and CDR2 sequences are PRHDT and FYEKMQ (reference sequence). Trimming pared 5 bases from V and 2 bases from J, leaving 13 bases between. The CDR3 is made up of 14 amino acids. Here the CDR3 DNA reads TGTGCCAGCAGCCTACAGTTAGGTGCCTACGAGCAGTACTTC. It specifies CASSLQLGAYEQYF.